The T cell receptor beta chain described here comes from a study of human T cells and chemical hapten exposure (dated by TCRdb to the early 2020s). In terms of the full investigation: For sensitization, 2% DPC in acetone was applied to an approximately 2 cm by approximately 2 cm area of upper inner arm skin. Weekly therapeutic DPC doses were additionally applied to the scalp of patients throughout the roughly 22-week study period. Patch testing on the upper back used Finn chambers containing 0.01% DPC, with scoring done after 6 days according to International Contact Dermatitis Research Group standards. The patient cohort, mostly female, included alopecia areata with under or over 50% scalp involvement, alopecia totalis and alopecia universalis. Libraries were combined into a pool for sequencing, and differences in TCR yield between samples came mainly from small differences in library volumes within the pool. This study followed changes in the peripheral blood TCR repertoire in vivo during primary and secondary sensitization of alopecia patients to the hapten diphenylcyclopropenone (DPC). Blood was sampled from patients pre-sensitization (week 0) and at 2, 6 and about 24 weeks after DPC sensitization. Roughly 30 alopecia patients gave blood for TCR sequencing at one to four time points (pre-sensitization, 2, 6 and 24 weeks).

The library was prepared using RACE. The listed sequencing device is NextSeq 500. During library preparation, unique molecular identifiers were attached to individual cDNA molecules so that TCRs could be counted quantitatively and reproducibly. Both TCR alpha and TCR beta chains were sequenced from each blood RNA sample. The authors processed their data as follows. The median number of TCRs per sample was 95,638, ranging from 23,224 to 690,600. The Decombinator software suite was used to annotate V, J and CDR3 in the TCR reads. To make PS versus PT1 abundance plots, every sample was subsampled to the same number of TCRs (28,000). TCRs were defined as expanded if absent before sensitization and observed at least eight times at the 2-week time point. TCRdb reran the public reads through fastp at Q25 and MiXCR, keeping productive beta chains. CDR3 protein sequences are deduplicated, and each keeps its most common genes and DNA. The V and J calls and clone size are TCRdb's, not the authors'. The sample has 85,000 to 100,000 distinct CDR3 sequences on record, 11% of them singletons. The ten largest clonotypes hold under 2.5% of the sample.

The CDR3 runs 15 residues from the cysteine to the phenylalanine. CDR3 DNA only is kept here, 45 bases in frame from base 1. A distance of 11 bases separates the germline ends of V and J, which lose 5 bases and 0 bases respectively. Per the germline V gene, MGHDK is the CDR1 and SYGVNS is the CDR2. The research as a whole found: Compared with pre-sensitization or healthy control sets, expanded TCRs formed significantly more large CDR3 similarity clusters, which is consistent with antigen-driven responses. Alopecia, a presumed autoimmune disease, was present in all patients, so the immune response of the patients might differ from that of healthy individuals. A positive correlation was found between the number of PT1 expanded TCRs and patch test score, with significance reached at thresholds 8, 16 and 32 but not 4. Repeated subsampling changed both the strength of the expansion versus patch-test correlation and the threshold at which the correlation became significant. No change with DPC sensitization was found in the number of TCRs above 1 in 1000 frequency, and no evidence of global repertoire structure alterations was found.

The time point label of this sample denotes: patch test 2, 6 weeks after DPC sensitization. The treatment or condition label on this specimen signifies: therapeutic diphenylcyclopropenone sensitization with weekly scalp DPC. Blood at each patch-test visit was drawn before the patch test was applied. To be eligible, patients had to be aged 18 to 70, diagnosed with alopecia and judged suitable for DPC therapy, while pregnant patients were excluded. Unfractionated whole blood was collected in Tempus Blood RNA tubes, and total RNA was extracted from that blood. Details on this clonotype: Its antigen is not yet known. Per-base quality was not reported, and no clone a single base away is much larger than it.

The receptor chain draws on TRBV25-1 and TRBJ2-1; a tentative D call is TRBD2 (6 bases match). This clonotype was sampled from a middle-aged man with alopecia areata. Some clones in this sample may be carry-over from other donors' samples. This material consisted of whole blood, taken in connection with sensitization to the hapten diphenylcyclopropenone (DPC). The nucleotide sequence is TGTGCCAGCAGTCCGAGGGGAGGCTCCTACAATGAGCAGTTCTTC. It translates as CASSPRGGSYNEQFF.